The 16 T cell receptor beta chains given below trace back to one sample, sequenced in a study of CD8 T cells in Susac syndrome (dated by TCRdb to about 2019). The library was prepared using the immunoSEQ multiplex PCR assay. RNA was extracted using the RNeasy kit, and about 0.45 to 1 ug of the RNA was reverse transcribed with random hexamers. The public reads were reanalyzed by TCRdb: fastp trimming at Q25, MiXCR alignment, in-frame beta chains only. For every CDR3 protein sequence, its rows merge into one entry that carries the most common genes and DNA. This sample holds about 120,000 distinct CDR3 sequences; roughly 95% were observed only once. 0.12% to 0.15% of the sample goes to the ten largest clones. The sequenced sample consisted of CD4+ T cells from PBMCs. The receptors come from a human donor with Susac syndrome.

The gene calls are TRBV30 and TRBJ2-1; D gene unclear. There are 15 residues in the CDR3. The ends were cut back, 3 bases at V and 9 bases at J, with 21 bases in the middle. Germline V CDR1 and CDR2: GTSNPN, SVGIG (reference sequence). The CDR3 reads CAWSPNGWEMGEQFF. As DNA, the CDR3 is TGTGCCTGGAGCCCAAATGGGTGGGAAATGGGTGAGCAGTTCTTC.

J is TRBJ2-3 and V is TRBV20-1; the match to TRBD2 covers 9 bases. Germline V CDR1 and CDR2: DFQATT, SNEGSKA (reference sequence). Trimming took 6 bases from V and 3 from J; bases not matched to a gene: 10. CDR3 length: 15 amino acids. The CDR3 spells CSAAEGAGGTDTQYF. The CDR3 bases are TGCAGTGCCGCCGAGGGTGCGGGAGGGACAGATACGCAGTATTTT.

The V gene is TRBV30, the J gene TRBJ2-1; a weak D match, TRBD1 (7 bases). Germline loops: CDR1 GTSNPN, CDR2 SVGIG (reference sequence). This CDR3 comprises 13 residues. V was shortened by 3 bases and J by 6 bases, with 12 bases between the two germline ends. The CDR3 nucleotides are TGTGCCTGGAGGGCAGGGGGAGGCAATGAGCAGTTCTTC. This codes for CAWRAGGGNEQFF.

V is TRBV10-3 and J is TRBJ1-5; D unresolved. V was shortened by 6 bases and J by 0 bases, with 3 bases between the two germline ends. The length of the CDR3 is 12 residues. Germline assignment: CDR1 ENHRY and CDR2 SYGVKD. The CDR3 DNA reads as TGTGCCATCAGCGCTAGCAATCAGCCCCAGCATTTT. It codes for CAISASNQPQHF.

The V gene is TRBV7-9, the J gene TRBJ2-3, with a weak D call TRBD1 (8 bases). The germline gives CDR1 SEHNR, CDR2 FQNEAQ (reference sequence). CDR3 size: 13 residues. V gave up 5 bases and J gave up 11 bases, with 17 bases separating them. In nucleotides, the CDR3 is TGTGCCAGCAGCACCGGACAGGGAGGGCGGCAGTATTTT. Protein product: CASSTGQGGRQYF. The variable domain in full, with the rest retrieved from reference TRBV7-9 and TRBJ2-3, is DTGVSQNPRHKITKRGQNVTFRCDPISEHNRLYWYRQTLGQGPEFLTYFQNEAQLEKSRLLSDRFSAERPKGSFSTLEIQRTEQGDSAMYLCASSTGQGGRQYFGPGTRLTVL.

CDR3 coding DNA: TGCGCCAGCAGCTTGGAAGGGGGCAGCAATCAGCCCCAGCATTTT. This gives the protein CASSLEGGSNQPQHF. This chain connects TRBV5-1 to TRBJ1-5, with TRBD1 matching 7 bases. Germline-derived CDR1 and CDR2 are SGHRS and YFSETQ. This CDR3 has 15 residues. J gave up 1 base and V 0 bases, and 1 base lay outside the gene matches.

The chain carries TRBV20-1 and TRBJ2-1; 11 bases fit TRBD2. CDR3 size: 14 residues. Germline V lookup: CDR1 DFQATT, CDR2 SNEGSKA (reference sequence). V dropped 3 bases and J dropped 4; count of bases not matched to a gene: 2. The CDR3 region is CSASRTSGYNEQFF. The CDR3 region has the DNA TGCAGTGCTAGCCGGACTAGCGGGTACAATGAGCAGTTCTTC.

The V gene is TRBV30, the J gene TRBJ1-2; 7 bases map to TRBD1. The CDR3 spans 14 residues. V lost 0 bases, J lost 8 bases, and 9 bases stayed unmatched. The germline V gene has CDR1 GTSNPN and CDR2 SVGIG (reference sequence). The CDR3 DNA reads TGTGCCTGGAGTGTTTTGAGGGGGCAAGGGGGCTACACCTTC. Its protein product is CAWSVLRGQGGYTF. Based on the CDR3 plus reference TRBV30 and TRBJ1-2, the full variable domain is SQTIHQWPATLVQPVGSPLSLECTVEGTSNPNLYWYRQAAGRGLQLLFYSVGIGQISSEVPQNLSASRPQDRQFILSSKKLLLSDSGFYLCAWSVLRGQGGYTFGSGTRLTVV.

This chain connects TRBV29-1 to TRBJ2-1; 7 positions agree with TRBD1. CDR1 is SQVTM and CDR2 is ANQGSEA in the germline V gene. The CDR3 spans 13 residues. CDR3 loop: CCWKGAIYNEQFF. The CDR3 DNA follows: TGCTGTTGGAAGGGGGCCATTTACAATGAGCAGTTCTTC.

The V and J genes are TRBV10-3 and TRBJ2-2, with 7 bases aligning to TRBD1. Germline V CDR1 and CDR2: ENHRY, SYGVKD. Unmatched junction bases numbered 0, after V lost 8 bases and J lost 0 bases. The CDR3 totals 13 residues. CDR3 sequence (DNA): TGTGCCATCGGGACAGCGAACACCGGGGAGCTGTTTTTT. It yields the protein CAIGTANTGELFF.

The rearrangement joins TRBV11-3 to TRBJ2-1; TRBD2 agrees at 12 bases. The V segment lost 2 bases and the J segment 7 bases; nucleotides outside the gene matches: 12. The germline CDR1 and CDR2 sequences are SGHNT and YENEEA. There are 18 residues in the CDR3. CDR3 nucleotides: TGTGCCAGCAGCTTACCGGCGACTAGCGGGAGATTACCGAATGAGCAGTTCTTC. This translates into CASSLPATSGRLPNEQFF.

The CDR3 bases are TGTGCCAGCTCACTCCCCGGGGCAGATACGCAGTATTTT. This encodes CASSLPGADTQYF. V is TRBV18 and J is TRBJ2-3, with D possibly TRBD2 on 5 matching bases. CDR1 and CDR2 from the germline V gene are KGHSH and LQKENI. This CDR3 contains 13 residues. The V and J ends lost 4 bases and 4 bases respectively, with 9 bases between them.

The CDR3 DNA reads as TGTGCCAGCAGGGATGACAGGGGGAATGGCTACACCTTC. Translated: CASRDDRGNGYTF. The chain employs TRBV6-5 and TRBJ1-2; 9 bases are shared with TRBD1. V trimming: 6 bases; J trimming: 6 bases; junction bases outside the gene matches: 5. Germline V gene data show CDR1 as MNHEY and CDR2 as SVGAGI. CDR3 size: 13 residues.

This clonotype was seen only once. One end of the junction varies from germline; a read error may be responsible. The rearrangement joins TRBV7-7 to TRBJ2-2; a weak D match, TRBD2 (6 bases). CDR3 size: 16 residues. Germline values: CDR1 SSHAT, CDR2 FNYEAQ (reference sequence). As DNA, the CDR3 is TGTGCTAGCAGCCCCCTGGTTGGAGGGGCCACCGGGGAGCTGTTTTTT. Translated: CASSPLVGGATGELFF.

The chain couples TRBV2 to TRBJ1-5; 8 nucleotides agree with TRBD1. With 7 bases clipped from V and 6 bases from J, the junction kept 11 bases outside the gene matches. The length of the CDR3 is 15 residues. Germline values: CDR1 SNHLY, CDR2 FYNNEI. The CDR3 DNA sequence: TGTGCCAGCACTAATTCGGACAGGGCTGGTCAGCCCCAGCATTTT. Protein: CASTNSDRAGQPQHF.

This clonotype was recorded a few times. The rearrangement joins TRBV27 to TRBJ1-1; D uncertain. V lost 7 bases and J lost 3, with 6 bases in between. The length of the CDR3 is 11 residues. Germline V gene lookup returns CDR1 MNHEY and CDR2 SMNVEV (reference sequence). CDR3 in DNA: TGTGCCAGCATCGGGTACACTGAAGCTTTCTTT. Its protein is CASIGYTEAFF.